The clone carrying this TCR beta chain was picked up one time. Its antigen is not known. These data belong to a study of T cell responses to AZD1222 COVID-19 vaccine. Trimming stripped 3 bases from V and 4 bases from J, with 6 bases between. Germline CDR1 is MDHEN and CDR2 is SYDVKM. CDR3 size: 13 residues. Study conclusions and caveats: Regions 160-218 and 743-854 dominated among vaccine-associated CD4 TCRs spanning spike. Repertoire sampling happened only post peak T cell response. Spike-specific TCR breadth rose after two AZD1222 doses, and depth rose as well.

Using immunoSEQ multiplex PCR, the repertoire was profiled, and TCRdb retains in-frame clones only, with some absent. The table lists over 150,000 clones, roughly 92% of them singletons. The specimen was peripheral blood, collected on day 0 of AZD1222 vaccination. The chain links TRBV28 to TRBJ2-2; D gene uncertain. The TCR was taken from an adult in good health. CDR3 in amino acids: CASSFKGTGELFF. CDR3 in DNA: TGTGCCAGCAGTTTCAAGGGCACCGGGGAGCTGTTTTTT.